This entry concerns a single TCR beta chain. Its binding antigen is unknown. Qualities for individual bases were not recorded, and no much larger clone is one base off. The label giving this sample's time point can be read as: about 28 days (+/-7) after the second vaccine dose. AZD1222 recipients whose second dose came at about 4 weeks and those whose second dose came at about 12 weeks were combined into one group, since spike-specific TCR depth and breadth did not differ between the two schedules. Vaccinee samples were obtained from the UK trials COV001 and COV002, which included a single-blind randomized controlled phase 2/3 trial of AZD1222 (ChAdOx1 nCoV-19) in healthy adults. Trial participant PBMC samples were collected at day 0 and day 28 after the second dose for TCRbeta chain sequencing. This entry comes from a study of T cell responses to AZD1222 COVID-19 vaccine (dated by TCRdb to about 2021). Broadly, across the study: A total of 233 trial participants underwent TCR sequencing, of whom about 200 had received two doses of AZD1222 and about 25 had received two doses of the MenACWY control vaccine. Trial participants were enrolled by age into subgroups of 18-55, 56-69 and 70-plus years, and around 150, 28 and 57 TCR-sequenced participants, respectively, were included in these subgroups.

General findings and caveats noted by the study authors: Reportedly, close to half of the unique spike-specific TCRs recognized epitopes lying outside the regions that are mutated in the B.1.351 and B.1.1.7 variants. CD4 TCRs associated with the vaccine covered the entire spike protein, and the dominant responses were in regions 160-218 and 743-854. The 56-69-year group was small, and its depth increase did not reach significance, likely because of low power. A significant rise in spike-specific TCR breadth and depth was observed after two AZD1222 doses relative to day 0 and relative to MenACWY recipients. Conclusions about previously exposed vaccinees are limited, since just five or six AZD1222 recipients were seropositive for SARS-CoV-2 at baseline. Participants were mostly white British, with more females than males. The authors suggested clonal diversity may have been underestimated. Because no day 14 peak-response samples were available, the repertoires could be characterized only after the peak T cell response.

The CDR3 regions of human TCRbeta chains were analyzed by immunosequencing. In the original analysis: Repertoire TCRs were checked for matches against a reference library of SARS-CoV-2-specific TCRs that had been generated using the MIRA antigen-specificity platform. Breadth was defined as the fraction of unique TCRs that were SARS-CoV-2-associated, and depth was defined as the fraction of total T cells that were SARS-CoV-2-associated. Each spike-specific TCR was assigned to its reactive spike region and to a CD4 or CD8 class using the MIRA data. Log10-transformed breadth and depth values were compared by one-way ANOVA with Sidak's multiple comparisons tests. In TCRdb, the immuneACCESS table is reduced to in-frame sequences with V and J assigned. These tables do not hold every clone; where another copy was compared, an unresolved V gene accounts for under half, and the others remain unexplained. V and J calls plus clone size are reproduced from that table; the DNA served to infer D and trimming. This sample has some 180,000 clones in its table, and around nine tenths of those were observed once. 1.9% of the sample is taken by the ten largest.

The CDR3, cysteine through phenylalanine, is 12 amino acids long. Only CDR3 DNA is held: 36 bases, read in frame from base 1. Sequences LGHDT (CDR1) and YNNKEL (CDR2) are obtained from the germline V gene (reference sequence). Cut back by 6 bases and 9 bases, the V and J ends lie 13 bases apart. The rearrangement combines TRBV3-1 (or the pseudogene TRBV3-2) with TRBJ2-3; there is no confident call for the D gene. The receptor comes from an adult who received the AZD1222 COVID-19 vaccine. This specimen was peripheral blood, taken 28 days after the second AZD1222 dose. The DNA is TGTGCCAGCAGTCCAGAGAACTCCACGCAGTATTTT. Its protein product is CASSPENSTQYF.